The source of this TCR beta chain is a study of shared clonotypes between healthy human individuals. Study findings and constraints: It was expected that sequencing depth would affect clonotype sharing among donors. The low donor count limited represented genetic and exposure-history diversity.

Regarding this clone: What it binds is unknown. Other DNA sequences within the sample encode an identical CDR3.

J gave up 5 bases and V 4 bases, and 3 bases lay outside the gene matches. The CDR3 is made up of 13 amino acids. Germline V gene data show CDR1 as SGHRS and CDR2 as YFSETQ. Only in-frame clones appear in the TCRdb table, and some are missing; sequencing was by immunoSEQ multiplex PCR. The profile shows some 2.1 million clones, about 95% of them singletons. V and J are TRBV5-1 and TRBJ2-5; TRBD1 matches at 9 bases. The sequencing input was naive CD4+ T cells sorted from blood. Subset here: CD45RA+ positively selected. The sequence came from a man aged 18-30 years in good health. CDR3 nucleotides: TGCGCCAGCAGCCCGGGACAGGGTGAGACCCAGTACTTC. As protein: CASSPGQGETQYF.